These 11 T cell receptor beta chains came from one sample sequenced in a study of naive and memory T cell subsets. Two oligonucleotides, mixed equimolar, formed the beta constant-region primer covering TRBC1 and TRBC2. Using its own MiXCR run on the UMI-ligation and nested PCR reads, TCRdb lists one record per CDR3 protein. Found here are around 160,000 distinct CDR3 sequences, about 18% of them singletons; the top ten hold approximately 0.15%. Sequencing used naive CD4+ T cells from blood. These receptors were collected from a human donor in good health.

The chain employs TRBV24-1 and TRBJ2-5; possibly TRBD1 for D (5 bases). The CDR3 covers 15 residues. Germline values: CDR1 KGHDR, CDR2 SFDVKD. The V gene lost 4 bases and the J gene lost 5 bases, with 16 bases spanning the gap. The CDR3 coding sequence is TGTGCCACCAGTGACCCTCGTCAGGGATCGGAGACCCAGTACTTC. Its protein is CATSDPRQGSETQYF.

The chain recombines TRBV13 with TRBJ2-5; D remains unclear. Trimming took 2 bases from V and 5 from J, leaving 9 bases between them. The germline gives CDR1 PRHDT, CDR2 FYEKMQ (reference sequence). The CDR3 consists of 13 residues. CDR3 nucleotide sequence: TGTGCCAGCAGCTTAATCCTGGGGGAGACCCAGTACTTC. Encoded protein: CASSLILGETQYF.

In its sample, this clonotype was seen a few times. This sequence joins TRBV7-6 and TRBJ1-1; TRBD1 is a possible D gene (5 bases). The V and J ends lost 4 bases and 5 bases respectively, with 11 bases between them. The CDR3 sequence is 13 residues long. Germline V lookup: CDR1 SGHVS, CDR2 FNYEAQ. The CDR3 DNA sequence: TGTGCCAGCAGCTCCCCGGGGGGGACTGAAGCTTTCTTT. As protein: CASSSPGGTEAFF.

The CDR3 nucleotides are TGTGCCAGCTCTCGGACAGTCACAGATACGCAGTATTTT. This codes for CASSRTVTDTQYF. The chain uses TRBV6-5 and TRBJ2-3; D is perhaps TRBD1 (6 bases). The CDR3 runs to 13 residues. CDR1 and CDR2 from the germline V gene are MNHEY and SVGAGI. V lost 8 bases and J 2 bases, leaving 11 bases between the germline ends.

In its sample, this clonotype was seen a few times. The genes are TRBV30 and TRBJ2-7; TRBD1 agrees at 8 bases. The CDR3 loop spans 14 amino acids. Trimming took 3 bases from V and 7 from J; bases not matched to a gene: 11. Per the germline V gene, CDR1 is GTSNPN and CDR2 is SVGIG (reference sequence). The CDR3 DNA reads TGTGCCTGGAGCGAATTAGACAGGGGCGGGGAGCAGTACTTC. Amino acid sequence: CAWSELDRGGEQYF.

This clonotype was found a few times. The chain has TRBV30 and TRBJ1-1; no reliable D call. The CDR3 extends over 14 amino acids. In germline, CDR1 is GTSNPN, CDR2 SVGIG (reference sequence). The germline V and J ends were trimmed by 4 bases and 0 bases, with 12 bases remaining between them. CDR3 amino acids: CAWISRVVNTEAFF. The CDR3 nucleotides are TGTGCCTGGATTTCAAGAGTCGTGAACACTGAAGCTTTCTTT.

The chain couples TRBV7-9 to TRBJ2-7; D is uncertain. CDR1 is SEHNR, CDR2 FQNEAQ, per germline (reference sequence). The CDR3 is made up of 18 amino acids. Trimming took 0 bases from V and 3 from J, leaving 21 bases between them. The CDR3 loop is CASSLAVGRTAPLYEQYF. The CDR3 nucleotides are TGTGCCAGCAGCTTAGCCGTTGGGCGGACGGCCCCCCTCTACGAGCAGTACTTC.

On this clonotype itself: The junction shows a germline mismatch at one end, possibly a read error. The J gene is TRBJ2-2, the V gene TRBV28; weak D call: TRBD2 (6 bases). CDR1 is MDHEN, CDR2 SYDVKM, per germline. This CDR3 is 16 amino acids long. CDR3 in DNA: TGTGCCAGCAGTTTCGGGGGAGCGGTGAACGCCGGGGAGCTGTTTTTT. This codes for CASSFGGAVNAGELFF.

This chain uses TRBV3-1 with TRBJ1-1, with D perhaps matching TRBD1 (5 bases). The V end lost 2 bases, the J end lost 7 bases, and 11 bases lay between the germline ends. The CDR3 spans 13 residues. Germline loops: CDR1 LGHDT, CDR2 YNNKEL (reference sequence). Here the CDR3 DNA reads TGTGCCAGCAGCCAATGTCGGGGGAATGAAGCTTTCTTT. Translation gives CASSQCRGNEAFF.

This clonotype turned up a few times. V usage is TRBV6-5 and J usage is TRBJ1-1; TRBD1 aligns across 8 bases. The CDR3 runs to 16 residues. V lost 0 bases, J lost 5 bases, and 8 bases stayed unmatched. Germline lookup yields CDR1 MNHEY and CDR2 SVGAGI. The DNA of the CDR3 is TGTGCCAGCAGTTACTCATCGGACAGGGTCGGAACTGAAGCTTTCTTT. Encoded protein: CASSYSSDRVGTEAFF.

CDR3 sequence reads: CASSTLLAGVQETQYF. CDR3 nucleotide sequence: TGTGCCAGCAGCACCTTACTAGCGGGAGTTCAAGAGACCCAGTACTTC. This chain uses TRBV12-3 or TRBV12-4 with TRBJ2-5, with 11 bases identical to TRBD2. The CDR3 consists of 16 residues. V lost 6 bases, J lost 2 bases, and 8 bases stayed unmatched.